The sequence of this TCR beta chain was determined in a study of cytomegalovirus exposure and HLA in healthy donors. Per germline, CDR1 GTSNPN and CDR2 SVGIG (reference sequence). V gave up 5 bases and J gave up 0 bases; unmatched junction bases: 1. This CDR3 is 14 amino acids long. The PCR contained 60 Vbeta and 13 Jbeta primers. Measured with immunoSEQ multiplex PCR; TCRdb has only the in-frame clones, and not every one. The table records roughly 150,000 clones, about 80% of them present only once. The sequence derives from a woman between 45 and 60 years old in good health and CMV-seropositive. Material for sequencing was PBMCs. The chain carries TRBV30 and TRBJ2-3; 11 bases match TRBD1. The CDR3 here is CAWGQGASTDTQYF. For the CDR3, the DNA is TGTGCCTGGGGACAGGGGGCAAGCACAGATACGCAGTATTTT.